This paragraph covers one T cell receptor beta chain sequence. These data come from a study of blood T cell repertoires in COVID-19. Across the study: Whether acute or convalescent, the COVID-19 samples came from the United States, Italy and Spain. Sources were T cells, B-cell-depleted T cells, or PBMCs; the material itself was cDNA or gDNA.

Per germline, CDR1 KGHSH and CDR2 LQKENI. V was trimmed by 4 bases and J by 4 bases, leaving 11 bases between them. The CDR3 runs to 14 residues. Original analysis: How many nucleated cells were present was estimated from reference gene primer amplification. The assay was immunoSEQ multiplex PCR, and TCRdb's table has in-frame clones only and misses some. V, J and clone size are taken as reported in that table, and D and trimming were inferred from the DNA itself. The sample has some 94,000 clones; more than 75% are singletons. This chain links TRBV18 with TRBJ1-5; D perhaps matches TRBD1 (6 bases). The source of this sequence is a human donor in a cohort sampled during active COVID-19. The sequenced sample was peripheral blood. In nucleotides, the CDR3 is TGTGCCAGCTCACTACGAGGGGGAAATCAGCCCCAGCATTTT. As protein: CASSLRGGNQPQHF.